These 30 T cell receptor beta chains were sequenced from one sample in a study of radiation and T cells in renal cell carcinoma (TCRdb year 2020). The library was generated by the immunoSEQ multiplex PCR assay. TCRdb re-hosts the immuneACCESS table, in-frame sequences only. Its copies lack some clones; in the studies checked, an unresolved V gene accounts for under half of them, and the cause for the rest is not known. For this sample the table gives almost 9,500 clones, of which around 63% were detected only once. Around 16% of the sample rests with the top ten. Reading the label with the study, this specimen's time point is: tumor resected at nephrectomy. What the treatment or condition label conveys for this sample: 15 Gy SBRT to primary tumor, nephrectomy 4 weeks later. The source material was tumor tissue, sampled from a patient whose treatment included radiotherapy and nephrectomy. These receptors came from a woman in her fifties or sixties with renal cell carcinoma.

This clone is termed medium-sized. The chain joins TRBV21-1 to TRBJ2-5; TRBD1 is taken as the D call from the table, unchecked against the DNA. TRBV21-1 is a listed pseudogene. This CDR3 is built from 10 residues. The CDR3, as DNA: TGCAGGAGGGGGCGGGAGACCCAGTACTTC. It specifies CRRGRETQYF.

This clone is large (0.1 to 1%). The CDR3 protein is CASSDRETGELFF. Written as DNA, the CDR3 is TGTGCCAGCAGTGACAGGGAAACCGGGGAGCTGTTTTTT. V and J are TRBV6-4 and TRBJ2-2, with D hard to call. The length of the CDR3 is 13 residues. Germline loops: CDR1 MRHNA, CDR2 SNTAGT. Trimming pared 2 bases from V and 5 bases from J, leaving 6 bases between.

This clone appeared once. The chain carries TRBV7-9 and TRBJ1-5; no reliable D call. This CDR3 comprises 17 residues. Between the trimmed V and J ends, which lost 6 bases and 6 bases, there was a span of 24 bases. Germline lookup yields CDR1 SEHNR and CDR2 FQNEAQ (reference sequence). CDR3 residues: CASRPISQGRWGQPQHF. CDR3 in DNA: TGTGCCAGCAGACCTATTTCCCAAGGGAGATGGGGTCAGCCCCAGCATTTT.

This clone was seen once. This chain connects TRBV28 to TRBJ1-5; perhaps TRBD1 as D (6 bases). Germline CDR1 MDHEN, CDR2 SYDVKM. The CDR3 has 19 residues. Trimming cost V 4 bases and J 0 bases, with 22 bases left between them. As DNA, the CDR3 is TGTGCCAGCAGTTCCTTTCCTCTGGGCAGGGGCACTAGCAATCAGCCCCAGCATTTT. Protein: CASSSFPLGRGTSNQPQHF.

The chain uses TRBV9 and TRBJ2-1; 12 bases fit TRBD2. V shed 3 bases and J 8 bases; nucleotides not matched to a gene: 6. The CDR3 runs 15 residues. From germline, CDR1 is SGDLS and CDR2 YYNGEE. The CDR3 reads CASSDLAGGPDEQFF. The CDR3, as DNA: TGTGCCAGCAGCGATCTAGCGGGAGGGCCTGATGAGCAGTTCTTC. The whole variable domain, remainder taken from reference TRBV9 and TRBJ2-1, is DSGVTQTPKHLITATGQRVTLRCSPRSGDLSVYWYQQSLDQGLQFLIQYYNGEERAKGNILERFSAQQFPDLHSELNLSSLELGDSALYFCASSDLAGGPDEQFFGPGTRLTVL.

This clone has just a few counts. This sequence joins TRBV19 and TRBJ1-5, with TRBD1 identical over 10 bases. This CDR3 is built from 15 residues. Per the germline V gene, CDR1 is LNHDA and CDR2 is SQIVND (reference sequence). Unmatched junction bases numbered 6, after V lost 5 bases and J lost 5 bases. The CDR3 region has the DNA TGTGCCAGTAGTGTATGGGGGACAGGGGATCAGCCCCAGCATTTT. Its protein product is CASSVWGTGDQPQHF. The full variable domain, its missing parts supplied by reference TRBV19 and TRBJ1-5, is DGGITQSPKYLFRKEGQNVTLSCEQNLNHDAMYWYRQDPGQGLRLIYYSQIVNDFQKGDIAEGYSVSREKKESFPLTVTSAQKNPTAFYLCASSVWGTGDQPQHFGDGTRLSIL.

This clone has only a few counts. This chain connects TRBV5-4 to TRBJ1-5; D not certain. The CDR3 contains 15 residues. V lost 1 base, J lost 0 bases, and 8 bases lay in between. Germline V gene lookup returns CDR1 SGHNT and CDR2 YYREEE (reference sequence). CDR3 in amino acids: CASSLFGSSNQPQHF. The CDR3 DNA reads as TGTGCCAGCAGCTTGTTTGGGAGTAGCAATCAGCCCCAGCATTTT.

This clone was detected once. The chain combines TRBV5-4 with TRBJ2-3; 10 bases are a match to TRBD2. The germline CDR1 and CDR2 sequences are SGHNT and YYREEE (reference sequence). This CDR3 contains 16 residues. Germline trimming cut 4 bases from V and 4 bases from J; bases unmatched to any gene: 9. The CDR3 DNA is TGTGCCAGCAGCCAAGAAATAGCGGGAGGCCCAGATACGCAGTATTTT. Residues: CASSQEIAGGPDTQYF.

V usage is TRBV9 and J usage is TRBJ2-3, with D possibly matching TRBD1 (6 bases). Germline V lookup: CDR1 SGDLS, CDR2 YYNGEE. The length of the CDR3 is 15 residues. V dropped 3 bases and J dropped 6 bases, with 17 bases sitting between them. Written as DNA, the CDR3 is TGTGCCAGCAGCGCCTCAGGGGCACTAGGGGATACGCAGTATTTT. Translation: CASSASGALGDTQYF. Together with reference TRBV9 and TRBJ2-3, the CDR3 gives the full variable domain: DSGVTQTPKHLITATGQRVTLRCSPRSGDLSVYWYQQSLDQGLQFLIQYYNGEERAKGNILERFSAQQFPDLHSELNLSSLELGDSALYFCASSASGALGDTQYFGPGTRLTVL.

This chain connects TRBV5-6 to TRBJ2-7; D remains ambiguous. Trimming removed 1 base at V and 7 bases at J, with 6 bases between. The CDR3 consists of 11 residues. Germline-derived CDR1 and CDR2 are SGHDT and YYEEEE. The CDR3 is CASSLFREQYF. In DNA, the CDR3 is TGTGCCAGCAGCTTGTTCCGGGAGCAGTACTTC.

The gene calls are TRBV2 and TRBJ2-7, with D perhaps TRBD1 (6 bases). Germline V gene data show CDR1 as SNHLY and CDR2 as FYNNEI. The CDR3 covers 14 residues. The ends were cut back, 5 bases at V and 0 bases at J, with 11 bases in the middle. The chain's CDR3 is CASSYEDSSYEQYF. The DNA of the CDR3 is TGTGCCAGCAGTTACGAGGACAGCTCCTACGAGCAGTACTTC. Filled out from reference TRBV2 and TRBJ2-7, the complete variable domain reads EPEVTQTPSHQVTQMGQEVILRCVPISNHLYFYWYRQILGQKVEFLVSFYNNEISEKSEIFDDQFSVERPDGSNFTLKIRSTKLEDSAMYFCASSYEDSSYEQYFGPGTRLTVT.

The chain carries TRBV6-1 and TRBJ2-3; D may correspond to TRBD1 or TRBD2 (5 bases each). The germline V and J ends were trimmed by 6 bases and 6 bases, with 16 bases remaining between them. This CDR3 contains 14 residues. From germline, CDR1 is MNHNS and CDR2 SASEGT. CDR3 residues: CASRIGGPGDTQYF. The CDR3 DNA sequence: TGTGCCAGCAGGATTGGGGGACCCGGGGATACGCAGTATTTT.

This chain joins TRBV10-2 and TRBJ1-1; 8 positions agree with TRBD1. The CDR3 sequence is 15 residues long. With V trimmed by 3 bases and J by 3 bases, 6 bases remained unmatched. CDR1 is WSHSY, CDR2 SAAADI, per germline. The CDR3 region has the DNA TGCGCCAGCAGTGAACCAGGGGGCGCATACACTGAAGCTTTCTTT. Translating it yields CASSEPGGAYTEAFF.

CDR3 in amino acids: CASSMGQGFKTEAFF. Here the CDR3 DNA reads TGTGCCAGTAGTATGGGACAGGGGTTCAAAACTGAAGCTTTCTTT. The chain employs TRBV19 and TRBJ1-1; TRBD1 agrees at 10 bases. Germline assignment: CDR1 LNHDA and CDR2 SQIVND (reference sequence). This CDR3 is built from 15 residues. V gave up 3 bases and J gave up 5 bases; unmatched junction bases: 6.

The chain recombines TRBV7-2 with TRBJ2-5, with unresolved D. CDR1 and CDR2 from the germline V gene are SGHTA and FQGNSA. This CDR3 region has 11 residues. Trimming removed 1 base at V and 5 bases at J, with 2 bases between. CDR3 bases: TGTGCCAGCAGCTTAGTTGAGACCCAGTACTTC. Translating gives CASSLVETQYF.

This chain uses TRBV5-1 with TRBJ2-5; the D is unclear. Per the germline V gene, CDR1 is SGHRS and CDR2 is YFSETQ. The CDR3 runs to 12 residues. V lost 4 bases, J lost 7 bases, and 11 bases lay in between. CDR3 loop: CASSDPVGTQYF. As DNA, the CDR3 is TGCGCCAGCAGCGATCCGGTCGGGACCCAGTACTTC.

This clone was seen more than once but under ten times. The junction and the germline gene differ at one end; a read error may be behind it. This rearrangement joins TRBV11-2 to TRBJ2-5; D ambiguous. CDR1 is SGHAT and CDR2 is FQNNGV in the germline V gene. The CDR3 is 12 amino acids. The CDR3 spells CASGLYGETQYF. DNA for the CDR3: TGTGCCAGCGGCTTATATGGAGAGACCCAGTACTTC.

This clone is a singleton in its sample. The chain employs TRBV7-2 and TRBJ1-2, with D perhaps matching TRBD1 (5 bases). CDR3 length: 14 residues. In germline, CDR1 is SGHTA, CDR2 FQGNSA. V was trimmed by 5 bases and J by 8 bases, leaving 18 bases between them. CDR3 protein: CASSPGQGGRGYTF. CDR3 nucleotides: TGTGCCAGCAGCCCCGGCCAGGGTGGCCGGGGCTACACCTTC.

The chain links TRBV28 to TRBJ1-5, with TRBD1 matching 11 bases. Germline-derived CDR1 and CDR2 are MDHEN and SYDVKM. Losses at the gene ends were 5 bases for V and 2 bases for J; bases not matched to a gene: 8. There are 17 residues in the CDR3. Here the CDR3 DNA reads TGTGCCAGCAGTCTCGGGACAGGGGGAAGGGGCAATCAGCCCCAGCATTTT. Translating it yields CASSLGTGGRGNQPQHF.

This clone was seen a handful of times. The chain carries TRBV4-3 and TRBJ2-7; D is uncertain. Germline CDR1 LGHNA, CDR2 YSLEER. The CDR3 consists of 16 residues. The ends were cut back, 0 bases at V and 0 bases at J, with 12 bases in the middle. The CDR3 DNA reads as TGCGCCAGCAGCCAAGATCTTTCGGCAAACTCCTACGAGCAGTACTTC. Its translation is CASSQDLSANSYEQYF.

This clone showed up just once. The J gene is TRBJ2-5, the V gene TRBV7-9, with 8 bases identical to TRBD1. Trimming removed 5 bases from V and 0 bases from J; junction bases left unmatched: 5. CDR1 and CDR2 from the germline V gene are SEHNR and FQNEAQ (reference sequence). The CDR3 extends over 15 amino acids. CDR3 coding DNA: TGTGCCAGCAGCCCGTGGACAGGGAACCAAGAGACCCAGTACTTC. Amino acids: CASSPWTGNQETQYF.

This chain connects TRBV5-1 to TRBJ2-7; a possible D gene is TRBD1 (6 bases). The CDR3 is made up of 14 amino acids. The V gene's germline CDR1 is SGHRS and CDR2 YFSETQ. Trimming took off 0 bases at V and 6 bases at J, with 13 bases between the two ends. The CDR3 spells CASSLEGRGSEQYF. DNA for the CDR3: TGCGCCAGCAGCTTGGAGGGCAGGGGTTCCGAGCAGTACTTC.

CDR3: CASSPPTGGSGELFF. The CDR3 nucleotides are TGTGCCAGCAGTCCCCCCACAGGGGGGAGCGGGGAGCTGTTTTTT. The V call is TRBV2, the J call TRBJ2-2; TRBD1 agrees at 8 bases. The germline gives CDR1 SNHLY, CDR2 FYNNEI. V trimming: 5 bases; J trimming: 7 bases; junction bases outside the gene matches: 9. The CDR3 consists of 15 residues.

The chain recombines TRBV4-1 with TRBJ2-3, with D tentatively TRBD2 (6 bases). The CDR3 contains 17 residues. CDR1 is MGHRA, CDR2 YSYEKL, per germline. The V end was cut by 4 bases, the J end by 1 base, with 18 bases between. This chain's CDR3 is CASSLTFGGSGTDTQYF. CDR3 in DNA: TGCGCCAGCAGCCTTACGTTTGGGGGGAGCGGCACAGATACGCAGTATTTT.

This clone came up a few times. As DNA, the CDR3 is TGTGCCAGCAGCCTCCCCCCGAATCCGGGCTTCGAGCAGTACTTC. Translated, it gives CASSLPPNPGFEQYF. This sequence joins TRBV21-1 and TRBJ2-7. TRBV21-1 is recorded as a pseudogene. The CDR3 is 15 residues long.

J is TRBJ2-1 and V is TRBV6-5; tentatively, D is TRBD1 (7 bases). Germline loops: CDR1 MNHEY, CDR2 SVGAGI. The CDR3 is 15 residues long. V lost 2 bases and J 2 bases, leaving 10 bases between the germline ends. CDR3 region: CASSYGRGAYNEQFF. CDR3 nucleotide sequence: TGTGCCAGCAGTTACGGCAGGGGGGCCTACAATGAGCAGTTCTTC.

The CDR3 DNA sequence: TGTGCCTGGAGTATGGGAAGACAGGGTGTAAAACTGTTTTTT. It yields the protein CAWSMGRQGVKLFF. The chain is built from TRBV30 and TRBJ1-4, with TRBD1 identical over 7 bases. The CDR3 has 14 amino acids. Germline lookup yields CDR1 GTSNPN and CDR2 SVGIG (reference sequence). With 2 bases clipped from V and 10 bases from J, the junction kept 10 bases outside the gene matches.

The rearrangement links TRBV6-5 to TRBJ2-3; D is unclear. The germline CDR1 and CDR2 sequences are MNHEY and SVGAGI. This CDR3 has 13 residues. V was shortened by 11 bases and J by 0 bases, with 12 bases between the two germline ends. CDR3 sequence reads: CAVRPGSTDTQYF. In nucleotides, the CDR3 is TGTGCCGTCCGTCCGGGTAGCACAGATACGCAGTATTTT.

The chain has TRBV14 and TRBJ2-3; tentative D call: TRBD2 (6 bases). The CDR3 totals 13 residues. The germline V gene has CDR1 SGHDN and CDR2 FVKESK. Trimming removed 4 bases from V and 6 bases from J, with 11 bases in between. The CDR3 DNA follows: TGTGCCAGCAGCCTGAACGGAGGGGATACGCAGTATTTT. Translation gives CASSLNGGDTQYF.

J is TRBJ2-1 and V is TRBV18, with D possibly TRBD2 on 5 matching bases. The CDR3 totals 12 residues. The germline CDR1 and CDR2 sequences are KGHSH and LQKENI. V lost 2 bases to trimming and J lost 8 bases, with 7 bases between them. The CDR3 spells CASSPTADEQFF. CDR3 nucleotide sequence: TGTGCCAGCTCACCAACAGCGGATGAGCAGTTCTTC.